Reported below is one T cell receptor (beta chain). Authors' methods: For nucleated cells, counts were estimated from reference gene primer amplification. The method was immunoSEQ multiplex PCR; TCRdb's version includes in-frame clones alone and lacks a portion of them. From that table come the V and J calls and clone size; the DNA was used to work out D and trimming. This sample has some 150,000 clones, with 80% to 85% found just once. The sample comes from a study of blood T cell repertoires in COVID-19. Across the study: Sites in the United States, Italy and Spain provided acute and convalescent COVID-19 samples. T cells, B-cell-depleted T cells, or PBMCs supplied cDNA or gDNA.

The CDR3 runs 15 residues. CDR1 and CDR2 from the germline V gene are SGHRS and YFSETQ. V trimming: 3 bases; J trimming: 0 bases; junction bases outside the gene matches: 3. Sequencing was done on a sample of peripheral blood. The clonotype originates from a human donor with acute or convalescent COVID-19. The donor label of this sample is uncertain. The rearrangement links TRBV5-1 to TRBJ2-7, with TRBD2 matching over 10 bases. The CDR3 DNA sequence: TGCGCCAGCAGCTGGACTAGCGGTGACTCCTACGAGCAGTACTTC. Residues: CASSWTSGDSYEQYF.